Listed below are T cell receptor beta chains from one sample, sequenced in a study of T cells in Graves' hyperthyroidism and ophthalmopathy. TCRdb ran MiXCR on the multiplex PCR reads and lists one entry per CDR3 protein. The sample gives some 320,000 distinct CDR3 sequences, roughly an eighth of which show up once; roughly 35% is in the top ten. Material: blood. These receptors all come from a woman in her thirties or forties with Graves' ophthalmopathy. CDR3s include the opening cysteine and the closing phenylalanine or tryptophan. D genes are given only for firm matches. Where a row states a size, it is once, few, many or the class of an expanded clone; other rows omit it.

D gene	clone size	V gene	J gene	CDR3 protein	CDR3 DNA
-	many	TRBV7-9	TRBJ2-5	CATSPGETQYF	TGTGCCACCAGTCCGGGAGAGACCCAGTACTTC
-	-	TRBV6-1	TRBJ1-6	CASSDFPDNSPLHF	TGTGCCAGCAGTGATTTTCCTGATAATTCACCCCTCCACTTT
-	-	TRBV2	TRBJ2-4	CASSDSPRLYF	TGTGCCAGCAGTGATAGTCCCCGGCTTTACTTC
-	few	TRBV7-8	TRBJ1-3	CASSPNFDTIYF	TGTGCCAGCAGCCCGAACTTTGACACCATATATTTT
TRBD2	many	TRBV6-1	TRBJ2-7	CASIGTSVTYEQYF	TGTGCCAGCATCGGGACTAGCGTAACCTACGAGCAGTACTTC
-	many	TRBV5-4	TRBJ2-7	CASTPRPSDEQYF	TGTGCCAGCACCCCCAGACCCAGCGACGAGCAGTACTTC
TRBD1	-	TRBV20-1	TRBJ2-7	CSARPDRVGEQYF	TGCAGTGCTAGACCGGACAGGGTCGGCGAGCAGTACTTC
TRBD2	-	TRBV5-1	TRBJ2-1	CASSLTKRGYNEQFF	TGCGCCAGCAGCTTGACCAAGCGGGGGTACAATGAGCAGTTCTTC
TRBD1	few	TRBV3-1	TRBJ1-1	CASSQATGFTEAFF	TGTGCCAGCAGCCAAGCGACAGGGTTCACTGAAGCTTTCTTT
TRBD1	-	TRBV4-3	TRBJ2-1	CASSFRTGGNEQFF	TGCGCCAGCAGCTTCAGGACAGGGGGAAATGAGCAGTTCTTC
TRBD1	-	TRBV20-1	TRBJ1-6	CSASPGTGFDSPLHF	TGCAGTGCTAGTCCTGGGACAGGGTTCGATTCACCCCTCCACTTT
-	many	TRBV29-1	TRBJ1-6	CSVRTDYNSPLHF	TGCAGCGTCAGGACAGACTATAATTCACCCCTCCACTTT
TRBD1	many	TRBV10-3	TRBJ2-5	CAISKGQGETQYF	TGTGCCATCAGTAAGGGACAGGGAGAGACCCAGTACTTC
-	many	TRBV29-1	TRBJ1-3	CSVTAPNSGNTIYF	TGCAGCGTCACGGCCCCGAACTCTGGAAACACCATATATTTT
TRBD1	few	TRBV7-9	TRBJ1-1	CASSLAAGGVRAFF	TGTGCCAGCAGCTTAGCGGCAGGGGGCGTGAGAGCTTTCTTT
-	many	TRBV19	TRBJ1-1	CASSSRRIMNTEAFF	TGTGCCAGTAGTTCACGACGGATTATGAACACTGAAGCTTTCTTT
TRBD1	many	TRBV2	TRBJ2-7	CASRTDRESSYEQYF	TGTGCCAGCAGAACAGACAGGGAAAGCTCCTACGAGCAGTACTTC
-	many	TRBV3-1	TRBJ2-3	CASSRTGNSATDTQYF	TGTGCCAGCAGCCGCACCGGGAACAGTGCTACAGATACGCAGTATTTT
-	-	TRBV3-1	TRBJ2-3	CASSQDLVADTQYF	TGTGCCAGCAGCCAAGATTTAGTAGCAGATACGCAGTATTTT
-	many	TRBV19	TRBJ1-1	CASSSGRGEAFF	TGTGCCAGTAGCTCGGGGCGAGGTGAAGCTTTCTTT
-	-	TRBV10-2	TRBJ2-2	CASSETGSTGELFF	TGCGCCAGCAGTGAGACAGGGAGTACCGGGGAGCTGTTTTTT
TRBD1	many	TRBV2	TRBJ1-5	CASSEALWDSSNQPQHF	TGTGCCAGCAGTGAAGCGCTGTGGGACAGCAGCAATCAGCCCCAGCATTTT
-	-	TRBV25-1	TRBJ2-2	CASRGGRYTGELFF	TGTGCCAGCAGGGGCGGTCGTTACACCGGGGAGCTGTTTTTT
-	once	TRBV11-3	TRBJ2-7	CASSLESGGSGEQYF	TGTGCCAGCAGCTTAGAGTCCGGGGGCTCGGGCGAGCAGTACTTC
-	few	TRBV30	TRBJ1-6	CAWSVSRESSYNSPLHF	TGTGCCTGGAGTGTATCCCGGGAAAGCTCCTATAATTCACCCCTCCACTTT
TRBD2	-	TRBV19	TRBJ2-7	CASSTSSGVSSYEQYF	TGTGCCAGTAGTACCTCAAGCGGGGTAAGCTCCTACGAGCAGTACTTC
-	many	TRBV2	TRBJ2-7	CASASYEQYF	TGTGCCAGCGCTTCCTACGAGCAGTACTTC
TRBD2	many	TRBV19	TRBJ2-1	CASSIVPLAGANPEQFF	TGTGCCAGTAGTATAGTCCCGCTAGCGGGAGCTAATCCTGAGCAGTTCTTC
TRBD1	few	TRBV13	TRBJ1-2	CASSDREYGYTF	TGTGCCAGCTCGGACAGGGAGTATGGCTACACCTTC
-	many	TRBV11-2	TRBJ2-5	CASSLRSTETQYF	TGTGCCAGCAGCTTACGCTCTACGGAGACCCAGTACTTC
TRBD2	many	TRBV15	TRBJ2-2	CATSRPAGENTGELFF	TGTGCCACCAGCAGACCAGCGGGGGAGAACACCGGGGAGCTGTTTTTT
-	many	TRBV24-1	TRBJ2-3	CATSEAMSADTQYF	TGTGCCACCAGTGAGGCCATGAGCGCAGATACGCAGTATTTT